This T cell receptor (beta chain) was identified in a study of cytomegalovirus exposure and HLA in healthy donors. General study points: A missense DCLRE1C variant was associated with V- and J-gene trimming of TCR beta chains in a later analysis, and an independent cohort replicated the association. The classifier reportedly diagnosed cytomegalovirus status with high specificity and sensitivity.

In germline, CDR1 is KGHSH, CDR2 LQKENI. Trimming pared 4 bases from V and 8 bases from J, leaving 14 bases between. This CDR3 is built from 13 residues. The PCR contained 60 Vbeta and 13 Jbeta primers. Method: immunoSEQ multiplex PCR; TCRdb's copy keeps in-frame clones and lacks some. The sample includes around 130,000 clones, about 76% seen only once; the top ten take 6.5% to 8%. Regarding this clone: Its antigen is currently unknown.

V gene TRBV18 combines with J gene TRBJ1-2; TRBD1 might be the D (5 bases). This receptor was obtained from a middle-aged man in good health and CMV-seropositive. Sequencing was carried out using PBMCs. The CDR3 loop reads CASSLGEGSGYTF. The CDR3 DNA reads TGTGCCAGCTCACTGGGGGAGGGGAGCGGCTACACCTTC.